This TCR beta chain originates from a study of T cell changes during pregnancy in multiple sclerosis. CDR1 is SGHDT, CDR2 YYEEEE, per germline. The CDR3 contains 16 residues. The V segment lost 3 bases and the J segment 3 bases; nucleotides outside the gene matches: 9. The protocol was immunoSEQ multiplex PCR, while the TCRdb copy is restricted to in-frame clones and leaves out a portion. The sample comprises 70,000 to 95,000 clones, around 95% of which are singletons, and approximately 0.75% rests with the top ten. This chain uses TRBV5-6 with TRBJ2-1; 7 bases align to TRBD1. The input for sequencing was peripheral blood, taken in the second trimester of pregnancy. The sequence was obtained from a female donor in good health, enrolled as a control in a pregnancy study. CDR3 region: CASSWDSASYYNEQFF. CDR3 in DNA: TGTGCCAGCAGCTGGGACAGTGCCTCCTACTACAATGAGCAGTTCTTC.